The 28 T cell receptor beta chains in this list originate from one sample, sequenced in a study of CD8+CD57+ T cells in acquired aplastic anemia. CDR3 and TCR beta VDJ profiling relied on genomic DNA as the template. TCRdb reprocessed the reads with MiXCR, giving one entry per CDR3 protein. This table holds under 200,000 distinct CDR3 sequences, approximately 52% found once. Flow cytometry had shown expanded CD8+CD57+ cells in the patients chosen for sequencing. Material: sorted CD4+, CD8+, or CD8+CD57+ T cells (not recorded which) from PBMCs. The receptors were gathered from a human donor with aplastic anemia.

Regarding this clonotype: One end of the junction fails to match germline, which may point to a read error. J is TRBJ1-2 and V is TRBV15; D is possibly TRBD1 (6 bases). This CDR3 comprises 17 residues. Germline CDR1 LNHNV, CDR2 YYDKDF (reference sequence). The DNA of the CDR3 is TGTGACACCAGCACCGGAGGGGATGACAGGCACGTCGGTGGCTACACCTTC. It is translated as CDTSTGGDDRHVGGYTF. The full variable domain, with the rest looked up from reference TRBV15 and TRBJ1-2, is DAMVIQNPRYQVTQFGKPVTLSCSQTLNHNVMYWYQQKSSQAPKLLFHYYDKDFNNEADTPDNFQSRRPNTSFCFLDIRSPGLGDTAMYLCDTSTGGDDRHVGGYTFGSGTRLTVV.

The genes are TRBV12-5 and TRBJ1-3; a possible D gene is TRBD1 (6 bases). The V gene's germline CDR1 is LGHNT and CDR2 FRNRAP. The V gene lost 2 bases and the J gene lost 2 bases, with 16 bases spanning the gap. The CDR3 runs to 17 residues. CDR3 nucleotide sequence: TGTGCTAGTGGTTTGTGGGGGGACAAGACGACTGGAAACACCATATATTTT. Its translation: CASGLWGDKTTGNTIYF.

The rearrangement links TRBV25-1 to TRBJ2-5; 14 nucleotides align to TRBD2. Losses at the gene ends were 3 bases for V and 5 bases for J; bases not matched to a gene: 20. The CDR3 consists of 21 residues. In germline, CDR1 is MGHDK, CDR2 SYGVNS. CDR3 DNA sequence: TGTGCCAGCAGTGACCCTCGGGGAAGGGGACTAGCGGGAGTAGGGAGGGAGACCCAGTACTTC. Amino acids: CASSDPRGRGLAGVGRETQYF.

Concerning this clonotype: This sequence may be a read error, since a much larger clone differs from it by one base. The chain is built from TRBV20-1 and TRBJ2-3, with D possibly being TRBD1 or TRBD2 (6 bases each). The CDR3 consists of 14 residues. Between the trimmed V and J ends, which lost 5 bases and 0 bases, there was a span of 12 bases. CDR1 is DFQATT, CDR2 SNEGSKA, per germline (reference sequence). The CDR3 DNA reads TGCAGTGCTGGTCGAGGGGGGAGCACAGATACGCAGTATTTT. As protein: CSAGRGGSTDTQYF.

The chain recombines TRBV20-1 with TRBJ2-5; TRBD2 matches at 10 bases. The length of the CDR3 is 14 residues. Trimming cost V 5 bases and J 4 bases; bases outside gene matches: 7. Per germline, CDR1 DFQATT and CDR2 SNEGSKA (reference sequence). CDR3 DNA sequence: TGCAGTGCTTGGCCGAGCGGGAGGGGAGAGACCCAGTACTTC. Translation: CSAWPSGRGETQYF.

The V and J genes are TRBV7-3 and TRBJ2-1; possible D gene TRBD2, 7 bases. The V end lost 4 bases, the J end lost 4 bases, and 17 bases lay between the germline ends. CDR1 is SGHTA, CDR2 FQGTGA, per germline. This CDR3 spans 16 amino acids. This chain's CDR3 is CASSSTGAGEYNEQFF. DNA for the CDR3: TGTGCCAGCAGCTCAACGGGGGCGGGGGAATACAATGAGCAGTTCTTC. Drawing the rest from reference TRBV7-3 and TRBJ2-1, the complete variable domain is GAGVSQTPSNKVTEKGKYVELRCDPISGHTALYWYRQSLGQGPEFLIYFQGTGAADDSGLPNDRFFAVRPEGSVSTLKIQRTERGDSAVYLCASSSTGAGEYNEQFFGPGTRLTVL.

The V gene is TRBV7-9, the J gene TRBJ1-1; weak D call: TRBD1 (6 bases). This CDR3 is 12 amino acids long. The germline CDR1 and CDR2 sequences are SEHNR and FQNEAQ (reference sequence). The V end was cut by 0 bases, the J end by 11 bases, with 10 bases between. CDR3 DNA: TGTGCCAGCAGCTTAGCCGGGACACTCGCTTTCTTT. Protein product: CASSLAGTLAFF.

Remarks on this clonotype: The junction does not match germline at one end; this may be a read error. The rearrangement joins TRBV5-1 to TRBJ2-1; TRBD2 aligns across 7 bases. This CDR3 spans 14 amino acids. Germline values: CDR1 SGHRS, CDR2 YFSETQ. CDR3 amino acids: CASSKERGGNGQFF. CDR3 bases: TGCGCCAGCAGTAAAGAGCGGGGTGGAAATGGGCAGTTCTTC.

The chain uses TRBV15 and TRBJ1-2; D gene ambiguous. Trimming took 4 bases from V and 4 from J, leaving 10 bases between them. Germline V gene lookup returns CDR1 LNHNV and CDR2 YYDKDF (reference sequence). The CDR3 covers 13 residues. CDR3 DNA sequence: TGTGCCACCAGCATCGGAGGCGGCTATGGCTACACCTTC. It specifies CATSIGGGYGYTF.

As concerns this clonotype: Its ends do not fully match the called genes, so a read error is possible. The V and J genes are TRBV3-1 and TRBJ1-1, with D possibly being TRBD1 (6 bases). Germline CDR1 is LGHDT and CDR2 is YNNKEL (reference sequence). This CDR3 region has 14 residues. The CDR3 spells CASSQDSGGRRASF. CDR3 nucleotide sequence: TGTGCCAGCAGCCAAGATTCGGGGGGGCGCCGTGCTTCCTTT.

This clonotype has a handful of counts. This chain uses TRBV25-1 with TRBJ2-1, with 8 bases matching TRBD1. Germline V lookup: CDR1 MGHDK, CDR2 SYGVNS. The V segment lost 2 bases and the J segment 10 bases; nucleotides outside the gene matches: 7. The CDR3 loop spans 14 amino acids. CDR3 sequence reads: CASSEGAGGLEQFF. The CDR3, as DNA: TGTGCCAGCAGTGAAGGCGCAGGGGGCTTAGAGCAGTTCTTC.

Many counts were recorded for this clonotype. The chain employs TRBV19 and TRBJ1-3; 7 bases line up with TRBD1. This CDR3 spans 16 amino acids. With 5 bases clipped from V and 4 bases from J, the junction kept 11 bases outside the gene matches. CDR1 and CDR2 (germline): LNHDA, SQIVND (reference sequence). The CDR3 here is CASSLRTAGGGNTIYF. CDR3 DNA: TGTGCCAGTAGTCTCCGGACCGCAGGGGGAGGAAACACCATATATTTT.

Remarks on this clonotype: One end of the junction fails to match germline, which may point to a read error. The CDR3 DNA follows: TGTGCTAGCAGCTTAGGGGCCACCCAAGAGACCCAGTACTTC. The encoded protein is CASSLGATQETQYF. The chain combines TRBV7-7 with TRBJ2-5; perhaps TRBD1 as D (5 bases). The V gene's germline CDR1 is SSHAT and CDR2 FNYEAQ (reference sequence). The CDR3 is 14 residues long. Together with reference TRBV7-7 and TRBJ2-5, the CDR3 gives the full variable domain: GAGVSQSPRYKVTKRGQDVTLRCDPISSHATLYWYQQALGQGPEFLTYFNYEAQPDKSGLPSDRFSAERPEGSISTLTIQRTEQRDSAMYRCASSLGATQETQYFGPGTRLLVL.

This clonotype appeared many times. The chain joins TRBV5-8 to TRBJ2-7, with D perhaps matching TRBD1 (5 bases). This CDR3 comprises 12 residues. From germline, CDR1 is SGHTS and CDR2 YDEGEE. Trimming pared 10 bases from V and 2 bases from J, leaving 13 bases between. The chain's CDR3 is CAHNQGPYEQYF. The CDR3 bases are TGTGCCCACAACCAGGGCCCCTACGAGCAGTACTTC.

This clonotype was observed a handful of times. This sequence joins TRBV11-2 and TRBJ1-4; the D gene is possibly TRBD1 (5 bases). CDR1 SGHAT and CDR2 FQNNGV come from the germline V gene. Trimming removed 5 bases from V and 3 bases from J, with 16 bases in between. The CDR3 is made up of 16 amino acids. CDR3 region: CASSLGAYGANEKLFF. The CDR3 nucleotides are TGTGCCAGCAGCCTAGGGGCATACGGGGCTAATGAAAAACTGTTTTTT.

V and J are TRBV7-2 and TRBJ1-1; D is ambiguous. CDR1 SGHTA and CDR2 FQGNSA come from the germline V gene. V was shortened by 5 bases and J by 0 bases, with 7 bases between the two germline ends. There are 13 residues in the CDR3. CDR3 protein: CASSRTMNTEAFF. The CDR3 DNA sequence: TGTGCCAGCAGCCGGACTATGAACACTGAAGCTTTCTTT.

The V gene is TRBV2, the J gene TRBJ2-2; 8 positions match TRBD1. J was trimmed by 4 bases and V by 4 bases; bases with no gene match: 5. The germline gives CDR1 SNHLY, CDR2 FYNNEI. This CDR3 is built from 15 residues. The CDR3 DNA is TGTGCCAGCAGTGCTAACACAGGGGGCACCGGGGAGCTGTTTTTT. It is translated as CASSANTGGTGELFF.

Many counts were recorded for this clonotype. A junction boundary mismatches the germline segment, possibly from a read error. The V call is TRBV9, the J call TRBJ1-6; no firm D call. The CDR3 runs 15 residues. Germline values: CDR1 SGDLS, CDR2 YYNGEE. CDR3 nucleotides: TGTGCCGGCAGCGGAGGGAGCTCCTATAATTCACCCCTCCACTTT. Residues: CAGSGGSSYNSPLHF. Based on the CDR3 plus reference TRBV9 and TRBJ1-6, the full variable domain is DSGVTQTPKHLITATGQRVTLRCSPRSGDLSVYWYQQSLDQGLQFLIQYYNGEERAKGNILERFSAQQFPDLHSELNLSSLELGDSALYFCAGSGGSSYNSPLHFGNGTRLTVT.

The rearrangement uses TRBV2 and TRBJ2-3, with 15 bases fitting TRBD2. Looked up from germline, CDR1 is SNHLY and CDR2 is FYNNEI. The J segment lost 3 bases and the V segment lost 6 bases, leaving 7 bases of the junction unmatched. The length of the CDR3 is 17 residues. The CDR3 sequence: CASRAGTSGRRTDTQYF. The CDR3 region has the DNA TGTGCCAGCAGAGCCGGGACTAGCGGGAGGCGGACAGATACGCAGTATTTT. Variable domain in full (rest from reference TRBV2 and TRBJ2-3): EPEVTQTPSHQVTQMGQEVILRCVPISNHLYFYWYRQILGQKVEFLVSFYNNEISEKSEIFDDQFSVERPDGSNFTLKIRSTKLEDSAMYFCASRAGTSGRRTDTQYFGPGTRLTVL.

The gene calls are TRBV29-1 and TRBJ2-3, with TRBD2 identical over 11 bases. Per germline, CDR1 SQVTM and CDR2 ANQGSEA. The CDR3 runs 13 residues. Here the CDR3 DNA reads TGCACCCTGTTAGCGGGGGGGTCAGATACGCAGTATTTT. Translating it yields CTLLAGGSDTQYF.

This clonotype was seen repeatedly, ten times or more. At one boundary the junction diverges from the germline segment, which might be a read error. The chain links TRBV7-7 to TRBJ2-5, with 9 bases identical to TRBD1. This CDR3 contains 15 residues. Germline assignment: CDR1 SSHAT and CDR2 FNYEAQ (reference sequence). This CDR3 reads CASSSVQGAQETQYF. Here the CDR3 DNA reads TGTGCTAGCAGCTCCGTACAGGGGGCTCAAGAGACCCAGTACTTC.

This clonotype was counted many times. This sequence joins TRBV20-1 and TRBJ2-7, with D perhaps assigned TRBD1 or TRBD2 (5 bases each). Trimming stripped 6 bases from V and 1 base from J, with 25 bases between. The CDR3 is made up of 17 amino acids. In germline, CDR1 is DFQATT, CDR2 SNEGSKA (reference sequence). CDR3 bases: TGCAGTGCGGTCGCCTCCCGGGGCGCGGACTTTTCCTACGAGCAGTACTTC. It specifies CSAVASRGADFSYEQYF.

The V gene is TRBV2, the J gene TRBJ2-3; 10 bases agree with TRBD2. Germline CDR1 reads SNHLY; CDR2 reads FYNNEI. CDR3 length: 15 residues. With V trimmed by 1 base and J by 6 bases, 4 bases remained unmatched. CDR3 coding DNA: TGTGCCAGCAGTGAAGTCGGGACTAGCGACGATACGCAGTATTTT. Translation: CASSEVGTSDDTQYF.

This clonotype has at least ten counts. This chain uses TRBV12-3 or TRBV12-4 with TRBJ2-7, with D possibly being TRBD1 or TRBD2 (7 bases each). V lost 6 bases and J 7 bases, leaving 19 bases between the germline ends. This CDR3 spans 14 amino acids. The CDR3 nucleotides read TGTGCCAGCAGCGGACAGGCGGGGGATGTGGAGCAGTACTTC. This gives the protein CASSGQAGDVEQYF.

The sample holds a few counts of this clonotype. The DNA for the CDR3 is TGTGCCAGCAGTAGACTCGACAATGAGCAGTTCTTC. Translating gives CASSRLDNEQFF. This chain connects TRBV28 to TRBJ2-1; D remains ambiguous. CDR3 length equals 12 residues. In germline, CDR1 is MDHEN, CDR2 SYDVKM. The ends were cut back, 5 bases at V and 5 bases at J, with 7 bases in the middle.

CDR3 coding DNA: TGTGCCAGCAGCCTCTCCAGCGGGGGGTCCTACGAGCAGTACTTC. Translation: CASSLSSGGSYEQYF. This rearrangement joins TRBV7-2 to TRBJ2-7, with 9 bases identical to TRBD2. V lost 5 bases and J lost 1; bases outside the gene matches: 6. There are 15 residues in the CDR3. From germline, CDR1 is SGHTA and CDR2 FQGNSA. The full variable domain, rest sourced from reference TRBV7-2 and TRBJ2-7, is GAGVSQSPSNKVTEKGKDVELRCDPISGHTALYWYRQSLGQGLEFLIYFQGNSAPDKSGLPSDRFSAERTGGSVSTLTIQRTQQEDSAVYLCASSLSSGGSYEQYFGPGTRLTVT.

There are many counts of this clonotype. The chain carries TRBV4-3 and TRBJ1-4, with D unclear. CDR1 is LGHNA and CDR2 is YSLEER in the germline V gene. The CDR3 contains 14 residues. V lost 4 bases and J 4 bases, leaving 10 bases between the germline ends. The CDR3 region is CASSPGGVNEKLFF. The CDR3 DNA is TGCGCCAGCAGCCCTGGCGGGGTTAATGAAAAACTGTTTTTT.

The V gene is TRBV28, the J gene TRBJ1-3, with no clear D. V dropped 7 bases and J dropped 0 bases, with 10 bases sitting between them. The V gene's germline CDR1 is MDHEN and CDR2 SYDVKM. The CDR3 runs 14 residues. CDR3 nucleotides: TGTGCCAGCACCGAGAATTTCTCTGGAAACACCATATATTTT. Translating gives CASTENFSGNTIYF. The whole variable domain, remainder taken from reference TRBV28 and TRBJ1-3, is DVKVTQSSRYLVKRTGEKVFLECVQDMDHENMFWYRQDPGLGLRLIYFSYDVKMKEKGDIPEGYSVSREKKERFSLILESASTNQTSMYLCASTENFSGNTIYFGEGSWLTVV.